This TCR beta chain is from a study of blood T cell repertoires in COVID-19. The CDR3 consists of 15 residues. Germline loops: CDR1 LGHDT, CDR2 YNNKEL (reference sequence). Trimming removed 0 bases from V and 2 bases from J, with 10 bases in between. Cohorts were based on clinical histories the participants reported. Profiled with immunoSEQ multiplex PCR; TCRdb holds only in-frame clones, not every one. This table holds 350,000 to 400,000 clones, about nine tenths found once. Sequencing was carried out using PBMCs or T cells enriched from blood (not recorded which). V is TRBV3-1 (or the pseudogene TRBV3-2) and J is TRBJ1-1; weak D call: TRBD1 (5 bases). The source of this sequence is a woman aged 40 to 50 who had been exposed to COVID-19. In DNA form, the CDR3 reads TGTGCCAGCAGCCAAGATAGAAGGGGCAACACTGAAGCTTTCTTT. This encodes CASSQDRRGNTEAFF.